What follows describes a single T cell receptor beta chain. No antigen is known for it. This CDR3 is built from 16 residues. CDR1 is LGHNA and CDR2 is YSLEER in the germline V gene. V was cut by 1 base and J by 2 bases, with 13 bases left in between. The data belong to a study of cytomegalovirus exposure and HLA in healthy donors. Background on the study: Among approximately 390 genotyped donors, approximately 80% fell in the Caucasian-associated ancestry cluster. Study-wide points: In a later analysis, a genetic analysis reported fewer productive-TCR N-insertions in an Asian-associated ancestry cluster than the cohort average. Presence/absence analysis assumed near-uniform sequencing depth across donors. A later analysis by the authors found several of the most significant clusters apparently linked to common viral pathogens.

PCR used 60 Vbeta primers and 13 Jbeta primers. Sequencing used immunoSEQ multiplex PCR; TCRdb keeps in-frame clones, though not all of them. The sample contains about 180,000 clones, more than 65% of which appear only once. The TCR originated in a woman aged 30 to 39 in good health and CMV-seropositive. The sequenced sample consisted of PBMCs. The chain joins TRBV4-3 to TRBJ2-3, with D perhaps TRBD1 (6 bases). The CDR3 spells CASSQGQDLFTDTQYF. The CDR3 DNA reads TGCGCCAGCAGCCAAGGACAGGACCTATTCACAGATACGCAGTATTTT.